Described below is a single T cell receptor (beta chain) sequence and its context. The antigen is undetermined. One to two pinch biopsies were taken from the rectum during colonoscopy. Trimming shortened V by 3 bases and J by 1 base, and 9 bases separated the two germline ends. The germline V gene has CDR1 KGHSH and CDR2 LQKENI. This CDR3 contains 14 residues. The record originates from a study of pediatric ulcerative colitis. Overall study context: Most patients had pancolitis, and two had left-sided colitis. Study-wide results and caveats: Blood-rectal clonal overlap within each person was significantly higher in ulcerative colitis patients than controls. All ulcerative colitis patients, but no controls, carried a couple of rectal clonotypes.

TCRdb keeps only in-frame clones here, not all; method: immunoSEQ multiplex PCR. Here the sample spans 20,000 to 25,000 clones, about two thirds being singletons. The chain employs TRBV18 and TRBJ1-1; tentatively, D is TRBD1 (6 bases). This clonotype was sampled from a boy aged 5 to 17 with severe ulcerative colitis. Source material: gut tissue. The CDR3 nucleotides read TGTGCCAGCTCACCGGACAGACCGAACACTGAAGCTTTCTTT. It translates to CASSPDRPNTEAFF.